This T cell receptor (beta chain) was observed in a study of blood T cell repertoires in COVID-19. Looking at the study overall: The United States, Italy and Spain supplied acute and convalescent COVID-19 samples. Sources were T cells, B-cell-depleted T cells, or PBMCs; the material itself was cDNA or gDNA.

Seattle participants joined during active infection and were tracked over time. As originally analysed: Estimation of nucleated cell counts relied on the amplification of reference gene primers. Profiling relied on immunoSEQ multiplex PCR, and the TCRdb table lists in-frame clones only, not all of them. The D gene and trimming were derived from the DNA, and the V and J assignments and clone size from that table. The sample records 180,000 or so clones, approximately 81% being singletons. This clonotype was obtained from a person aged 65 to 85 with COVID-19, enrolled during active disease. Sequences were obtained from peripheral blood.

The CDR3 DNA sequence: TGTGCCAGCAGCCGCACAGGGGGCCCCAGTGAAAAACTGTTTTTT. Its protein is CASSRTGGPSEKLFF. V gene TRBV5-4 combines with J gene TRBJ1-4, with 9 bases fitting TRBD1. There are 15 residues in the CDR3. Germline trimming cut 4 bases from V and 7 bases from J; bases unmatched to any gene: 8. Germline V lookup: CDR1 SGHNT, CDR2 YYREEE (reference sequence).